This T cell receptor (beta chain) was found in a study of cytomegalovirus exposure and HLA in healthy donors. The method was immunoSEQ multiplex PCR; TCRdb's version includes in-frame clones alone and lacks a portion of them. The sample includes about 73,000 clones, roughly 90% of them seen just once. This clone was counted once. The V and J ends lost 0 bases and 7 bases respectively, with 20 bases between them. There are 16 residues in the CDR3. The V gene's germline CDR1 is SGHDT and CDR2 YYEEEE. The chain employs TRBV5-6 and TRBJ2-7, with D maybe TRBD2 (5 bases). Sequencing was performed on PBMCs. This sequence originates from a woman aged 18-29 years in good health and CMV-seropositive. The CDR3 bases are TGTGCCAGCAGCTTGGCCGTGACGAGGGTTATCGGGGAGCAGTACTTC. It yields the protein CASSLAVTRVIGEQYF.